This T cell receptor (beta chain) was identified in a study of blood T cell repertoires in COVID-19. The overall study: In each case, the material was cDNA or gDNA derived from T cells, B-cell-depleted T cells, or PBMCs.

Methods used by the authors: Reference gene primer amplification yielded estimated nucleated cell counts. The assay was immunoSEQ multiplex PCR, and TCRdb's table has in-frame clones only and misses some. The V and J calls and clone size were taken over from that table, and D and trimming were inferred from the DNA. In the table there are approximately 19,000 clones, roughly 86% of which are singletons. This CDR3 is 15 amino acids long. Germline loops: CDR1 KGHDR, CDR2 SFDVKD. The V end was cut by 4 bases, the J end by 0 bases, with 9 bases between. This clonotype was obtained from a human donor in a cohort sampled during active COVID-19. The chain uses TRBV24-1 and TRBJ2-4; D gene unclear. The sequencing sample was made of peripheral blood. CDR3 region: CATSDGVLAKNIQYF. In DNA, the CDR3 is TGTGCCACCAGTGACGGAGTTCTAGCCAAAAACATTCAGTACTTC.